The entry below describes one T cell receptor beta chain. Per the original methods: Amplification with reference gene primers provided the estimates of nucleated cell counts. Using immunoSEQ multiplex PCR, the repertoire was profiled, and TCRdb retains in-frame clones only, with some absent. That table is the source of V, J and clone size, and D and trimming were worked out from the DNA. This sample has 250,000 or so clones, with more than 85% found just once. These data belong to a study of blood T cell repertoires in COVID-19. Across the whole study: Samples of COVID-19 (acute and convalescent) were obtained from the United States, Italy and Spain. T cells, B-cell-depleted T cells, or PBMCs provided the cDNA or gDNA that served as material.

The sample consisted of peripheral blood. The receptor's source is a woman aged 55 to 70 with COVID-19, enrolled during active disease.

Here the CDR3 DNA reads TGTGCCACCAGTGATTGGGGGCGCCCGAACACCGGGGAGCTGTTTTTT. The encoded protein is CATSDWGRPNTGELFF. The chain links TRBV24-1 to TRBJ2-2; possible D gene TRBD1, 6 bases. Trimming took off 2 bases at V and 0 bases at J, with 9 bases between the two ends. CDR3 size: 16 residues. Germline-derived CDR1 and CDR2 are KGHDR and SFDVKD.